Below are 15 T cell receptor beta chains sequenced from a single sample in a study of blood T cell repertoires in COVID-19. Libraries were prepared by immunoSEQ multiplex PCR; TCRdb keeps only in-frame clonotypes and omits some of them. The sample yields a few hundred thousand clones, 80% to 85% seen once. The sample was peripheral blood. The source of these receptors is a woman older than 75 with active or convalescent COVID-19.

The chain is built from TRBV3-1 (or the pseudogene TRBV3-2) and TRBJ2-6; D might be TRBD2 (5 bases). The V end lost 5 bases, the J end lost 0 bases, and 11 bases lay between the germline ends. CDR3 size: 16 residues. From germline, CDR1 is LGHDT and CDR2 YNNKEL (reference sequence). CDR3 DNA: TGTGCCAGCAGCTTGGGAGTCAACTCTGGGGCCAACGTCCTGACTTTC. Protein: CASSLGVNSGANVLTF.

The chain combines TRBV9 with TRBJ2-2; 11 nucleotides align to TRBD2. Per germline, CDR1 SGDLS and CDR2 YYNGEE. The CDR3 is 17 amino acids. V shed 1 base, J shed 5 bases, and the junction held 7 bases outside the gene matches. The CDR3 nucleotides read TGTGCCAGCAGCGTACTAGCGGGAGGTTTGTTGACCGGGGAGCTGTTTTTT. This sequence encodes CASSVLAGGLLTGELFF.

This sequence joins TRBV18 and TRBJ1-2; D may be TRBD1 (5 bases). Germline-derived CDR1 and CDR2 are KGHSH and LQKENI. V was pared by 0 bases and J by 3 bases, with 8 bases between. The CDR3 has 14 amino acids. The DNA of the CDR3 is TGTGCCAGCTCACCACCGGGGGGAGACTATGGCTACACCTTC. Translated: CASSPPGGDYGYTF. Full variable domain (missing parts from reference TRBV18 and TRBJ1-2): NAGVMQNPRHLVRRRGQEARLRCSPMKGHSHVYWYRQLPEEGLKFMVYLQKENIIDESGMPKERFSAEFPKEGPSILRIQQVVRGDSAAYFCASSPPGGDYGYTFGSGTRLTVV.

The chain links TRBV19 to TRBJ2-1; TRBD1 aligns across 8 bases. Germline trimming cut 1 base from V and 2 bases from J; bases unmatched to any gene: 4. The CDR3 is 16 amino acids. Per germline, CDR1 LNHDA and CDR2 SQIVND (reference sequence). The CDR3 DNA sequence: TGTGCCAGTAGTATAGCCCCGACAGGGGCCTACAATGAGCAGTTCTTC. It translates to CASSIAPTGAYNEQFF.

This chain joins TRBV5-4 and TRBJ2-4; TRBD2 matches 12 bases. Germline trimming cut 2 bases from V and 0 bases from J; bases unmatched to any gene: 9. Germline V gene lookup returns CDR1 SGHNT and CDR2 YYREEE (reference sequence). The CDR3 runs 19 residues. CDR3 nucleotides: TGTGCCAGCAGCTTAGGGGCTAGCGGGAGGGCCGTAGCCAAAAACATTCAGTACTTC. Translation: CASSLGASGRAVAKNIQYF.

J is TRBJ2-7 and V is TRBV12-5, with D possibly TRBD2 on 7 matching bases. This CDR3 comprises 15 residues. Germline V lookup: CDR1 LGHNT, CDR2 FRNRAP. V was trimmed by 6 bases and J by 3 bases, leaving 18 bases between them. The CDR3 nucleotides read TGTGCTAGTGGCGATGGTAGGGGGGGTGGCTACGAGCAGTACTTC. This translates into CASGDGRGGGYEQYF.

DNA of the CDR3: TGTGCCAGTAGTCAACGACAGGGGATTAGAAATGAGCAGTTCTTC. Its protein is CASSQRQGIRNEQFF. This sequence joins TRBV19 and TRBJ2-1; 8 bases line up with TRBD1. The CDR3 runs 15 residues. V gave up 5 bases and J gave up 7 bases; unmatched junction bases: 10. Germline CDR1 is LNHDA and CDR2 is SQIVND (reference sequence).

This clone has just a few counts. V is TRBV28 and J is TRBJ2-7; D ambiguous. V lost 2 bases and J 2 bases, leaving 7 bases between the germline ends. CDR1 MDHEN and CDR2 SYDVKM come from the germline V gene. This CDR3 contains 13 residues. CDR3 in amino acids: CASSLLGPYEQYF. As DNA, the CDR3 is TGTGCCAGCAGTTTACTGGGCCCCTACGAGCAGTACTTC.

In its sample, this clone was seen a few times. CDR3 loop: CASSFALATEAFF. The CDR3 region has the DNA TGTGCCAGCAGCTTTGCATTGGCCACTGAAGCTTTCTTT. The chain uses TRBV7-9 and TRBJ1-1; D remains unclear. CDR3 length equals 13 residues. Deletions cut 3 bases from V and 4 bases from J, with 9 bases between. Germline V gene data show CDR1 as SEHNR and CDR2 as FQNEAQ (reference sequence). Full variable domain (rest looked up from reference TRBV7-9 and TRBJ1-1): DTGVSQNPRHKITKRGQNVTFRCDPISEHNRLYWYRQTLGQGPEFLTYFQNEAQLEKSRLLSDRFSAERPKGSFSTLEIQRTEQGDSAMYLCASSFALATEAFFGQGTRLTVV.

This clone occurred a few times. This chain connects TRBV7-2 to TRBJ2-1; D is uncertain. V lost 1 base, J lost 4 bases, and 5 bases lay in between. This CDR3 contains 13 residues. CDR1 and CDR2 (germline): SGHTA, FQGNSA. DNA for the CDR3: TGTGCCAGCAGCTTAGACCGGTACAATGAGCAGTTCTTC. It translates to CASSLDRYNEQFF.

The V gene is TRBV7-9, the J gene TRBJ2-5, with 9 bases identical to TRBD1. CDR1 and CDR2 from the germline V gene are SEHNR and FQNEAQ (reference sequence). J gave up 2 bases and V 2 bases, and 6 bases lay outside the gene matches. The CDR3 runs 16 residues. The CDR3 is CASSLPGQGIQETQYF. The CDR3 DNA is TGTGCCAGCAGCTTACCGGGACAGGGAATACAAGAGACCCAGTACTTC.

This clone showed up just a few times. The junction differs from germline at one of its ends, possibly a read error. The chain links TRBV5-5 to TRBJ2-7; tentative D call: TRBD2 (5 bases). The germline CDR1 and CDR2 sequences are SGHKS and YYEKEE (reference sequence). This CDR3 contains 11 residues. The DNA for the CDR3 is TGTGCCAGCAGTCAAGGGCCGGAGGAGCACTTC. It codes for CASSQGPEEHF.

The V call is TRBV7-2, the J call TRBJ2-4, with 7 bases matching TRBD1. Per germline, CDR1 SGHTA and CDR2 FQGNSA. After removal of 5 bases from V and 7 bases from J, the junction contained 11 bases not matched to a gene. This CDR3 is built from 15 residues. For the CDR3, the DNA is TGTGCCAGCAGCCCCAGGGGGTCCCCGGATAACATTCAGTACTTC. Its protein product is CASSPRGSPDNIQYF.

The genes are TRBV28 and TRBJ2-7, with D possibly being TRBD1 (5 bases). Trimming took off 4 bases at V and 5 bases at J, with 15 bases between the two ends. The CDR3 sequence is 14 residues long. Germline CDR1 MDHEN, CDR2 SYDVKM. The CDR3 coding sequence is TGTGCCAGCAGTTCAGGGTCCCCTAGGAACGAGCAGTACTTC. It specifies CASSSGSPRNEQYF.

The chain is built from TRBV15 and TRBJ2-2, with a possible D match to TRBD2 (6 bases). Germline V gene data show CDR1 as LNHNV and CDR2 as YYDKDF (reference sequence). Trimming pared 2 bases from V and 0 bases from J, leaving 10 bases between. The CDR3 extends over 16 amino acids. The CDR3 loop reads CATSRPSGSNTGELFF. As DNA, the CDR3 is TGTGCCACCAGCAGACCAAGCGGGTCGAACACCGGGGAGCTGTTTTTT.